A selection of T cell receptor beta chains follows, all from one sample in a study of OX40 agonist ivuxolimab in advanced cancers. Assay used: immunoSEQ multiplex PCR; TCRdb lists only in-frame clones, some missing. The data hold about 77,000 clones, with approximately 87% observed a single time. The sample in question was CD4+ or CD8+ T cells sorted from blood, obtained in a trial of the OX40 agonist ivuxolimab. These TCRs come from an adult with an advanced solid tumor such as melanoma, head and neck, liver or kidney cancer. Both conserved end residues are part of each CDR3. Each record gives: clone size, V gene, J gene, CDR3 protein. Expanded clones get a size class; other rows say once, few or many, or leave the size out.

.,TRBV18,TRBJ2-4,CASSPGGIGNIQYF
.,TRBV10-1,TRBJ2-7,CASSEATGTGPYEQYF
.,TRBV5-4,TRBJ1-2,CASRHVGYGYTF
.,TRBV2,TRBJ1-3,CASGNRDISGNTIYF
.,TRBV7-3,TRBJ2-3,CASSLRAADTQYF
.,TRBV5-1,.,CASSLGTSGRAYEQYF
.,TRBV5-1,TRBJ2-1,CASSLEGLTYNEQFF
.,TRBV25-1,TRBJ1-6,CASSASAGTPLHF
.,TRBV5-4,TRBJ1-1,CASSPGYYDTEAFF
.,TRBV10-2,TRBJ2-3,CASGSTSGRDTDTQYF
.,TRBV19,TRBJ2-6,CASSIGPSGSNVLTF
.,TRBV6-6,TRBJ1-2,CASTKGTGGYTF
.,TRBV4-3,TRBJ2-7,CASSQLIGTSYEQYF
.,TRBV10-1,TRBJ2-3,CASSESGTSTDTQYF
.,TRBV7-2,TRBJ2-1,CASSLGGLANEQFF
.,TRBV2,TRBJ1-2,CASGGRVGSGYGYTF
.,TRBV18,TRBJ1-6,CASSQDRDHSPLHF
.,TRBV6-5,TRBJ2-7,CASSYVAALNSYEQYF
.,TRBV5-4,TRBJ1-2,CASRMGGEGAWYGYTF
once,TRBV12-5,TRBJ1-1,CASGLLGAGSNTEAFF
.,TRBV6-6,TRBJ2-7,CASSYSGSTPNEQYF
.,TRBV18,TRBJ1-2,CASSPTASNYGYTF
.,TRBV6-1,TRBJ2-2,CASRSPGDTGELFF
.,TRBV9,TRBJ2-7,CASSVDSDEQYF
.,TRBV18,TRBJ1-1,CASSPGLMASTEAFF
.,TRBV7-2,TRBJ2-4,CASSLVVARKYF
.,TRBV7-2,TRBJ1-6,CASSPLRQPNSPLHF